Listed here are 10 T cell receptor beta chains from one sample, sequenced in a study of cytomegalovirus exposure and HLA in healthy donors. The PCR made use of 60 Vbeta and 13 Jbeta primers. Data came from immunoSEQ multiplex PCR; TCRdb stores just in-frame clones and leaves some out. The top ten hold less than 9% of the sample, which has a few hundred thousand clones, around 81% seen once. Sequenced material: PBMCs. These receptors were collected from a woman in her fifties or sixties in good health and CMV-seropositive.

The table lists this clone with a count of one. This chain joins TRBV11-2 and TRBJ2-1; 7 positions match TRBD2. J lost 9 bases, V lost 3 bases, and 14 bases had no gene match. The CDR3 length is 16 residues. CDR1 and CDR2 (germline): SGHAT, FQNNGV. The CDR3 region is CASSFSSGRITIEQFF. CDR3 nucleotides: TGTGCCAGCAGCTTTTCTAGCGGCAGAATTACAATTGAGCAGTTCTTC.

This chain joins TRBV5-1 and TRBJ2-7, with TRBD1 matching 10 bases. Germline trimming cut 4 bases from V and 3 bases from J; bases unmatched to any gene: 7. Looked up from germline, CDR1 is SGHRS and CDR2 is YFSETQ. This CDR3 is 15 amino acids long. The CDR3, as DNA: TGCGCCAGCAGCCGTCCCGGGACAGGGGACTACGAGCAGTACTTC. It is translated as CASSRPGTGDYEQYF.

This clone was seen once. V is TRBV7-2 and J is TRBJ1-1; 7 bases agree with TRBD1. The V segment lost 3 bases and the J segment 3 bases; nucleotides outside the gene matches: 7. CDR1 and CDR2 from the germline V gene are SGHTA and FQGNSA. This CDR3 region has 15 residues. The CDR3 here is CASSFEPGQYTEAFF. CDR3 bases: TGTGCCAGCAGCTTTGAACCGGGACAGTACACTGAAGCTTTCTTT.

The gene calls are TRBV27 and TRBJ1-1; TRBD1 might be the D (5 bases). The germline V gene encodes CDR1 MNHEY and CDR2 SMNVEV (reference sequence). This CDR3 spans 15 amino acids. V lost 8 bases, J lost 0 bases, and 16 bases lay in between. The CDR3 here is CASLSRPGVNTEAFF. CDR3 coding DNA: TGTGCCAGCCTCAGTCGCCCGGGGGTGAACACTGAAGCTTTCTTT.

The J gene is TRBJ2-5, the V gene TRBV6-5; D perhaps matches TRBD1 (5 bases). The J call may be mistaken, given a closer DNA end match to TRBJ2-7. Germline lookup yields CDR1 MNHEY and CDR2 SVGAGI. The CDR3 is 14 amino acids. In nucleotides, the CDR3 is TGTGCCAGCAGGAAATTCGACAGAGCCTACGAGCAGTACTTC. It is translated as CASRKFDRAYEQYF.

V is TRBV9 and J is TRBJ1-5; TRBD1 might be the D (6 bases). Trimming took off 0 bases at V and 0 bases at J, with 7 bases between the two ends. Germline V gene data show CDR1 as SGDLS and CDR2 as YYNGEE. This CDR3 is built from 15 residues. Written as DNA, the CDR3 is TGTGCCAGCAGCGTAGAGGGACATAGCAATCAGCCCCAGCATTTT. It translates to CASSVEGHSNQPQHF.

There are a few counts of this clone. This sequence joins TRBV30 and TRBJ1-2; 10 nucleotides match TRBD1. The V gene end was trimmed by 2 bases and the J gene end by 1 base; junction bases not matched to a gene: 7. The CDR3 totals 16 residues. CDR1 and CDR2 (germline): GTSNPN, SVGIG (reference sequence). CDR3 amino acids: CAWSPTDRGNNYGYTF. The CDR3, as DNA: TGTGCCTGGAGTCCCACGGACAGGGGGAATAACTATGGCTACACCTTC.

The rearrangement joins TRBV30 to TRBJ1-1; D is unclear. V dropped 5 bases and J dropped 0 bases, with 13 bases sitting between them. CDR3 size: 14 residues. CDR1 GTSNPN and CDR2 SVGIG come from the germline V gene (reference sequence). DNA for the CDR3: TGTGCCTGGTCCCGAAGAGCCATGAACACTGAAGCTTTCTTT. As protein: CAWSRRAMNTEAFF.

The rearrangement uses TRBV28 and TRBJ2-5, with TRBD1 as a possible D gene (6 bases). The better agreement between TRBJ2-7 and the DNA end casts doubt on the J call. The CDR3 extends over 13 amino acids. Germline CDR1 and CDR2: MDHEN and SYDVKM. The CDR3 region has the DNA TGTGCCAGCACACAGGGCGGGTCCTACGAGCAGTACTTC. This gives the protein CASTQGGSYEQYF.

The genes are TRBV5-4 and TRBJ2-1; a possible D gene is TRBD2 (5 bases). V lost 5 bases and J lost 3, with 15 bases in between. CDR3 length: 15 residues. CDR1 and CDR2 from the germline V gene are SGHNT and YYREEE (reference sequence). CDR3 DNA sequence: TGTGCCAGCAGTCCGAGTAGTGAGGGCTACAATGAGCAGTTCTTC. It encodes CASSPSSEGYNEQFF.